Each of the 29 T cell receptor beta chains below was sequenced from the same sample in a study of T cell repertoires in MIS-A myocarditis (dated 2022 in TCRdb). Library preparation employed the immunoSEQ multiplex PCR assay. This is the immuneACCESS table as TCRdb keeps it, with only in-frame sequences that have V and J called. A part of the clones is gone; compared with another copy, unresolved V genes explain less than half, and the rest is unexplained. In all, the sample holds 6,600 or so clones, and about 78% of those were seen once. The ten top clones hold 15% to 20% of the sample. Material for sequencing was right inferior lung lobe tissue obtained at autopsy. These receptors were taken from a man in his late teens or twenties with fulminant myocarditis from multisystem inflammatory syndrome in adults (MIS-A) after COVID-19.

CDR3 nucleotides: TGTGCCAGCTCACCAGCCTCTGAGACCCAGTACTTC. Its translation: CASSPASETQYF. V gene TRBV18 combines with J gene TRBJ2-5, with D unresolved. Looked up from germline, CDR1 is KGHSH and CDR2 is LQKENI. The CDR3 spans 12 residues. V lost 2 bases and J lost 5, with 6 bases in between.

J is TRBJ1-5 and V is TRBV7-2; D remains unclear. This CDR3 comprises 13 residues. Per germline, CDR1 SGHTA and CDR2 FQGNSA. V gave up 2 bases and J gave up 4 bases, with 6 bases separating them. CDR3 region: CASSLLSNQPQHF. The DNA for the CDR3 is TGTGCCAGCAGCTTATTAAGTAATCAGCCCCAGCATTTT.

The V and J genes are TRBV24-1 and TRBJ2-1; D possibly corresponds to TRBD1 (5 bases). This CDR3 is built from 16 residues. Germline loops: CDR1 KGHDR, CDR2 SFDVKD. The V gene lost 6 bases and the J gene lost 3 bases, with 17 bases spanning the gap. The CDR3 spells CATSTIGAPFYNEQFF. CDR3 DNA: TGTGCCACCAGTACGATAGGGGCTCCCTTCTACAATGAGCAGTTCTTC.

The rearrangement links TRBV19 to TRBJ2-7, with D possibly called TRBD1 or TRBD2 (7 bases each). Germline V lookup: CDR1 LNHDA, CDR2 SQIVND (reference sequence). CDR3 length: 15 amino acids. V lost 7 bases and J lost 2, with 18 bases in between. CDR3 sequence: CASTPGGGMAYEQYF. CDR3 nucleotides: TGTGCCAGTACCCCAGGGGGGGGGATGGCCTACGAGCAGTACTTC.

Points on this clone: The sample has other DNA sequences that encode this CDR3 too. The chain has TRBV5-1 and TRBJ2-3, with D possibly TRBD1 on 6 matching bases. Trimming took off 3 bases at V and 0 bases at J, with 14 bases between the two ends. Per germline, CDR1 SGHRS and CDR2 YFSETQ. The CDR3 is made up of 16 amino acids. The CDR3 protein is CASSSPLQGSTDTQYF. In nucleotides, the CDR3 is TGCGCCAGCAGCTCCCCCTTACAGGGAAGCACAGATACGCAGTATTTT.

V usage is TRBV7-2 and J usage is TRBJ1-1, with a tentative D call TRBD1 (5 bases). The CDR3 extends over 15 amino acids. The germline V gene has CDR1 SGHTA and CDR2 FQGNSA. V lost 2 bases to trimming and J lost 4 bases, with 14 bases between them. The CDR3 DNA follows: TGTGCCAGCAGCTTACACTTGGGGGACCTCACTGAAGCTTTCTTT. Translated, it gives CASSLHLGDLTEAFF.

The chain is built from TRBV28 and TRBJ2-2; TRBD2 matches at 8 bases. J gave up 1 base and V 8 bases, and 3 bases lay outside the gene matches. Germline CDR1 is MDHEN and CDR2 is SYDVKM. The CDR3 extends over 14 amino acids. The CDR3 nucleotides read TGTGCCAGCGAACGGGGGGGGAACACCGGGGAGCTGTTTTTT. This sequence encodes CASERGGNTGELFF. Full variable domain (outside the CDR3, taken from reference TRBV28 and TRBJ2-2): DVKVTQSSRYLVKRTGEKVFLECVQDMDHENMFWYRQDPGLGLRLIYFSYDVKMKEKGDIPEGYSVSREKKERFSLILESASTNQTSMYLCASERGGNTGELFFGEGSRLTVL.

The chain has TRBV6-1 and TRBJ1-5; TRBD1 agrees at 8 bases. V lost 1 base, J lost 4 bases, and 9 bases stayed unmatched. The germline CDR1 and CDR2 sequences are MNHNS and SASEGT. This CDR3 region has 17 residues. The CDR3 coding sequence is TGTGCCAGCAGTGAAGGACGGGACAGGCTTGGGAATCAGCCCCAGCATTTT. The encoded protein is CASSEGRDRLGNQPQHF.

The chain has TRBV6-1 and TRBJ2-1; TRBD1 might be the D (6 bases). CDR1 is MNHNS and CDR2 is SASEGT in the germline V gene. The CDR3 extends over 17 amino acids. Trimming cost V 2 bases and J 4 bases, with 18 bases left between them. The CDR3 region has the DNA TGTGCCAGCAGTGAAATAATGGGGGCCGCTAAATACAATGAGCAGTTCTTC. Amino acids: CASSEIMGAAKYNEQFF.

The V call is TRBV28, the J call TRBJ2-1; D is perhaps TRBD1 (7 bases). This CDR3 is 16 amino acids long. Germline V gene sequence: CDR1 MDHEN, CDR2 SYDVKM. The V gene lost 2 bases and the J gene lost 0 bases, with 11 bases spanning the gap. The CDR3 sequence: CASSLQGGSSYNEQFF. CDR3 DNA sequence: TGTGCCAGCAGTTTACAGGGGGGTTCCTCCTACAATGAGCAGTTCTTC. The complete variable domain, with remaining parts taken from reference TRBV28 and TRBJ2-1, reads DVKVTQSSRYLVKRTGEKVFLECVQDMDHENMFWYRQDPGLGLRLIYFSYDVKMKEKGDIPEGYSVSREKKERFSLILESASTNQTSMYLCASSLQGGSSYNEQFFGPGTRLTVL.

This chain uses TRBV9 with TRBJ2-3, with a tentative D call TRBD2 (5 bases). Trimming took off 4 bases at V and 2 bases at J, with 11 bases between the two ends. Germline CDR1 and CDR2: SGDLS and YYNGEE. This CDR3 contains 14 residues. CDR3 coding DNA: TGTGCCAGCAGCCCGCGGACTTACACAGATACGCAGTATTTT. It translates to CASSPRTYTDTQYF.

The chain joins TRBV7-9 to TRBJ1-1; D is ambiguous. The CDR3 has 12 amino acids. Trimming removed 6 bases from V and 7 bases from J, with 12 bases in between. Germline CDR1 reads SEHNR; CDR2 reads FQNEAQ (reference sequence). CDR3 protein: CASSFASGEAFF. The CDR3 coding sequence is TGTGCCAGCAGTTTTGCATCGGGTGAAGCTTTCTTT.

The rearrangement joins TRBV18 to TRBJ2-3; 10 bases line up with TRBD2. The germline gives CDR1 KGHSH, CDR2 LQKENI. The junction had 6 bases not matched to a gene; V was cut back by 3 bases and J by 0 bases. The CDR3 runs 17 residues. In DNA, the CDR3 is TGTGCCAGCTCACCTATAGGACTAGCGGCGAGCACAGATACGCAGTATTTT. This codes for CASSPIGLAASTDTQYF.

This chain connects TRBV15 to TRBJ2-3; a possible D gene is TRBD1 (5 bases). V lost 6 bases and J lost 5, with 12 bases in between. There are 13 residues in the CDR3. From germline, CDR1 is LNHNV and CDR2 YYDKDF (reference sequence). The CDR3 bases are TGTGCCACCAGGGACAAGAGACTAGATACGCAGTATTTT. Protein: CATRDKRLDTQYF.

This clone was counted a few times. The chain links TRBV7-9 to TRBJ2-2, with 9 bases identical to TRBD2. V was clipped by 5 bases and J by 2 bases; unmatched bases: 3. Per germline, CDR1 SEHNR and CDR2 FQNEAQ (reference sequence). The length of the CDR3 is 15 residues. The CDR3 DNA reads TGTGCCAGCAGCCGCGGGGGGGTCAACACCGGGGAGCTGTTTTTT. It yields the protein CASSRGGVNTGELFF. The entire variable domain, with the rest obtained from reference TRBV7-9 and TRBJ2-2, is as follows: DTGVSQNPRHKITKRGQNVTFRCDPISEHNRLYWYRQTLGQGPEFLTYFQNEAQLEKSRLLSDRFSAERPKGSFSTLEIQRTEQGDSAMYLCASSRGGVNTGELFFGEGSRLTVL.

This chain links TRBV6-2 or TRBV6-3 with TRBJ2-7; D remains unclear. This CDR3 is built from 16 residues. Germline CDR1 and CDR2: MNHEY and SVGEGT. V was trimmed by 2 bases and J by 0 bases, leaving 14 bases between them. The CDR3 is CASSYAAPRASYEQYF. The CDR3 nucleotides read TGTGCCAGCAGTTACGCGGCTCCACGGGCCTCCTACGAGCAGTACTTC.

By sample fraction, this clone is large. The rearrangement uses TRBV28 and TRBJ1-1; D ambiguous. V lost 6 bases and J lost 10, with 12 bases in between. From germline, CDR1 is MDHEN and CDR2 SYDVKM. This CDR3 spans 11 amino acids. As DNA, the CDR3 is TGTGCCAGCAGCCGTACAGTCGTAGCTTTCTTT. Its translation: CASSRTVVAFF.

The chain couples TRBV28 to TRBJ2-7; TRBD1 is a possible D gene (6 bases). Germline V CDR1 and CDR2: MDHEN, SYDVKM. Trimming took 2 bases from V and 12 from J, leaving 14 bases between them. The CDR3 sequence is 12 residues long. CDR3 sequence: CASSLKGTYRYF. The DNA of the CDR3 is TGTGCCAGCAGTTTAAAGGGGACATATAGGTACTTC.

The V call is TRBV7-9, the J call TRBJ1-5, with 9 bases that match TRBD1. The length of the CDR3 is 16 residues. V dropped 3 bases and J dropped 2; count of bases not matched to a gene: 5. Germline loops: CDR1 SEHNR, CDR2 FQNEAQ (reference sequence). This chain's CDR3 is CASSLGQGIGNQPQHF. The CDR3 DNA follows: TGTGCCAGCAGCTTGGGACAGGGTATCGGCAATCAGCCCCAGCATTTT. The full variable domain, rest sourced from reference TRBV7-9 and TRBJ1-5, is DTGVSQNPRHKITKRGQNVTFRCDPISEHNRLYWYRQTLGQGPEFLTYFQNEAQLEKSRLLSDRFSAERPKGSFSTLEIQRTEQGDSAMYLCASSLGQGIGNQPQHFGDGTRLSIL.

This clone appeared once. The chain employs TRBV6-6 and TRBJ2-1, with TRBD1 matching 10 bases. The J segment lost 9 bases and the V segment lost 6 bases, leaving 8 bases of the junction unmatched. CDR1 is MNHNY, CDR2 SVGAGI, per germline (reference sequence). The CDR3 is 14 amino acids. This CDR3 is CASSFGGQGTEQFF. In DNA, the CDR3 is TGTGCCAGCAGCTTCGGGGGACAGGGGACTGAGCAGTTCTTC.

The gene calls are TRBV9 and TRBJ2-7; D unclear. V was pared by 1 base and J by 0 bases, with 8 bases between. The CDR3 length is 14 residues. Germline V gene sequence: CDR1 SGDLS, CDR2 YYNGEE. In DNA, the CDR3 is TGTGCCAGCAGCGTACATGGATCCTCCTACGAGCAGTACTTC. It codes for CASSVHGSSYEQYF.

The chain combines TRBV6-6 with TRBJ2-5; D is possibly TRBD1 or TRBD2 (5 bases each). The CDR3 is made up of 16 amino acids. With 0 bases removed from V and 4 bases from J, the gap between germline ends came to 15 bases. Germline CDR1 is MNHNY and CDR2 is SVGAGI (reference sequence). The CDR3 is CASSYSPQGGGETQYF. The CDR3 DNA reads TGTGCCAGCAGTTACTCCCCCCAGGGTGGGGGAGAGACCCAGTACTTC.

A single count supports this clone. The chain has TRBV6-6 and TRBJ2-3; D gene uncertain. The CDR3 is made up of 11 amino acids. Per the germline V gene, CDR1 is MNHNY and CDR2 is SVGAGI (reference sequence). Trimming stripped 10 bases from V and 4 bases from J, with 9 bases between. In DNA form, the CDR3 reads TGTGCCACCTCCCCCTCAGATACGCAGTATTTT. It encodes CATSPSDTQYF.

The chain links TRBV5-4 to TRBJ1-1; D is unclear. Deletions cut 0 bases from V and 6 bases from J, with 6 bases between. This CDR3 spans 12 amino acids. Germline V gene sequence: CDR1 SGHNT, CDR2 YYREEE (reference sequence). Here the CDR3 DNA reads TGTGCCAGCAGCTTGGACAGTGCTGAAGCTTTCTTT. It codes for CASSLDSAEAFF.

The V and J genes are TRBV5-6 and TRBJ2-7; TRBD2 might be the D (6 bases). Germline V gene lookup returns CDR1 SGHDT and CDR2 YYEEEE. This CDR3 is 15 amino acids long. Trimming pared 2 bases from V and 0 bases from J, leaving 12 bases between. CDR3 coding DNA: TGTGCCAGCAGCTTTTTGTCCGGGGGCTCCTACGAGCAGTACTTC. It is translated as CASSFLSGGSYEQYF.

The chain joins TRBV30 to TRBJ1-2; no reliable D call. The CDR3 has 11 residues. Germline CDR1 is GTSNPN and CDR2 is SVGIG (reference sequence). V was pared by 2 bases and J by 8 bases, with 9 bases between. The CDR3 DNA sequence: TGTGCCTGGAGTTACGTCGGAGGCTACACCTTC. It specifies CAWSYVGGYTF.

A single count supports this clone. The V and J genes are TRBV4-3 and TRBJ1-6; the match to TRBD1 covers 9 bases. The CDR3 is 15 residues long. Germline V lookup: CDR1 LGHNA, CDR2 YSLEER. J lost 5 bases, V lost 4 bases, and 3 bases had no gene match. This chain's CDR3 is CASSRGTGNNSPLHF. CDR3 coding DNA: TGCGCCAGCAGCCGGGGGACAGGGAATAATTCACCCCTCCACTTT.

In its sample, this clone was seen a few times. The CDR3 DNA reads TGTGCCAGCACCACGGACAGCCACTATGGCTACACCTTC. This encodes CASTTDSHYGYTF. V usage is TRBV7-2 and J usage is TRBJ1-2; a possible D gene is TRBD1 (6 bases). This CDR3 contains 13 residues. V gave up 7 bases and J gave up 3 bases, with 12 bases separating them. The germline gives CDR1 SGHTA, CDR2 FQGNSA. Variable domain in full (rest from reference TRBV7-2 and TRBJ1-2): GAGVSQSPSNKVTEKGKDVELRCDPISGHTALYWYRQSLGQGLEFLIYFQGNSAPDKSGLPSDRFSAERTGGSVSTLTIQRTQQEDSAVYLCASTTDSHYGYTFGSGTRLTVV.

In its sample, this clone was seen once. The rearrangement joins TRBV24-1 to TRBJ2-1; TRBD1 matches 7 bases. J lost 2 bases, V lost 4 bases, and 7 bases had no gene match. CDR1 is KGHDR and CDR2 is SFDVKD in the germline V gene. The CDR3 runs to 16 residues. CDR3 in DNA: TGTGCCACCAGTGACTCAAACAGGGGTCCCTACAATGAGCAGTTCTTC. Protein product: CATSDSNRGPYNEQFF.